This TCR beta chain was sequenced for a study of blood T cell repertoires in COVID-19. Germline-derived CDR1 and CDR2 are LNHDA and SQIVND (reference sequence). Losses at the gene ends were 5 bases for V and 11 bases for J; bases not matched to a gene: 12. The CDR3 is 14 amino acids. Method: immunoSEQ multiplex PCR; TCRdb's copy keeps in-frame clones and lacks some. The sample carries approximately 360,000 clones, 89% recorded once. The chain links TRBV19 to TRBJ1-5; TRBD1 agrees at 7 bases. Sequences were obtained from peripheral blood. The clonotype originates from a middle-aged man with acute or convalescent COVID-19. The CDR3 DNA follows: TGTGCCAGTAGTCCAGACAGGGAAATCATAGCCCAGCATTTT. Encoded protein: CASSPDREIIAQHF.